This entry features one T cell receptor beta chain sequence. The data stem from a study of blood T cell repertoires in COVID-19. Germline lookup yields CDR1 LNHDA and CDR2 SQIVND (reference sequence). The V and J ends lost 3 bases and 5 bases, in that order; junction bases with no gene match: 10. The CDR3 loop spans 16 amino acids. Using immunoSEQ multiplex PCR, the repertoire was profiled, and TCRdb retains in-frame clones only, with some absent. The repertoire includes nearly 350,000 clones, 87% of them detected once, and about 6% sits in the top ten. This chain connects TRBV19 to TRBJ2-1, with 7 bases lining up with TRBD1. The TCR originated in a woman in her forties or fifties with COVID-19, enrolled during active disease. Sample: peripheral blood. CDR3 residues: CASSIRGHPSHNEQFF. CDR3 sequence (DNA): TGTGCCAGTAGTATTAGGGGGCACCCAAGCCACAATGAGCAGTTCTTC.